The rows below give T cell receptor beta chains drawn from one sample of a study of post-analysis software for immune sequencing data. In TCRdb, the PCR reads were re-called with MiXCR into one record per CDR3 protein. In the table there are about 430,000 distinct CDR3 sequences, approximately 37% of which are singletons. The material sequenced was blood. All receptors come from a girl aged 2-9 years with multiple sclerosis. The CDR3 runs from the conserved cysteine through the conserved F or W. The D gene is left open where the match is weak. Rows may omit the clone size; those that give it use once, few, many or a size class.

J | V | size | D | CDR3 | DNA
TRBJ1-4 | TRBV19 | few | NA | CASSGVDEKLFF | TGTGCCAGTAGTGGGGTGGATGAAAAACTGTTTTTT
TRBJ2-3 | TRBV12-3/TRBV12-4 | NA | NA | CASSPGFVGTDTQYF | TGTGCCAGCAGTCCCGGGTTTGTGGGCACAGATACGCAGTATTTT
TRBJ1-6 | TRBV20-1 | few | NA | CSARDQNRLSSYNSPLHF | TGCAGTGCTAGAGATCAAAACCGTCTGAGCTCCTATAATTCACCCCTCCACTTT
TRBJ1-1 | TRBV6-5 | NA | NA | CASSPPRELNTEAFF | TGTGCCAGCAGTCCCCCTAGGGAGTTGAACACTGAAGCTTTCTTT
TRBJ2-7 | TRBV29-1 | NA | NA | CSVVPNGYEQYF | TGCAGCGTTGTTCCAAACGGATACGAGCAGTACTTC
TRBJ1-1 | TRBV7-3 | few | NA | CASSQGGHTEAFF | TGTGCCAGCAGCCAGGGAGGGCACACTGAAGCTTTCTTT
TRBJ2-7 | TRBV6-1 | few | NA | CASSEVSNSYEQYF | TGTGCCAGCAGTGAAGTATCCAACTCCTACGAGCAGTACTTC
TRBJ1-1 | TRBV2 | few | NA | CASRTAEAFF | TGTGCCAGCAGGACAGCTGAAGCTTTCTTT
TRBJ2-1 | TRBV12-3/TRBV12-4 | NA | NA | CASARSYEQFF | TGTGCCAGCGCTAGGAGCTATGAGCAGTTCTTC
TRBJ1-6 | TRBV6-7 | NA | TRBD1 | CASRTDRGPRNSPLHF | TGTGCCAGCAGAACGGACAGGGGGCCTCGGAATTCACCCCTCCACTTT
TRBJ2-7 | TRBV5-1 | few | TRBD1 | CASSLNRGRGYEQYF | TGCGCCAGCAGCCTGAACAGGGGAAGGGGTTACGAGCAGTACTTC
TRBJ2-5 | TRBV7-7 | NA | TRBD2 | CASSLDGGETQYF | TGTGCTAGCAGCTTAGACGGGGGGGAGACCCAGTACTTC
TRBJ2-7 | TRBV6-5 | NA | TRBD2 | CASSYGELAGGYEQYF | TGTGCCAGCAGCTACGGAGAACTAGCGGGGGGGTACGAGCAGTACTTC
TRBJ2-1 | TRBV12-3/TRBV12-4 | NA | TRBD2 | CAGSTSAGNEQFF | TGTGCCGGCAGCACTAGCGCCGGCAATGAGCAGTTCTTC
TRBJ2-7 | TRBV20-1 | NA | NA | CSADGGGSQTYEQYF | TGCAGTGCCGACGGTGGGGGGTCGCAGACCTACGAGCAGTACTTC
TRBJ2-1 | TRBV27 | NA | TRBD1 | CASSEYRGNEQFF | TGTGCCAGCAGTGAGTACAGGGGAAATGAGCAGTTCTTC